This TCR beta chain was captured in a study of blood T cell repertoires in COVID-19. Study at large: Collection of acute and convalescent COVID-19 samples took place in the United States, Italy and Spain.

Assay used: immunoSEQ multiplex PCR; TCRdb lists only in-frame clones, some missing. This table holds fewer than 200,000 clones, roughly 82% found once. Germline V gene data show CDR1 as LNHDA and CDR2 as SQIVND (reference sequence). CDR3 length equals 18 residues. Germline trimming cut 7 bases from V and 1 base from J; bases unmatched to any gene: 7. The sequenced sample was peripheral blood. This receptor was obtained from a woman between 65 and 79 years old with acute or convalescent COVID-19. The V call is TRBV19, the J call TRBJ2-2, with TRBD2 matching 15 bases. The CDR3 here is CASTGTSGRSWNTGELFF. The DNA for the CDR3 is TGTGCCAGTACTGGGACTAGCGGGAGGTCGTGGAACACCGGGGAGCTGTTTTTT.